This T cell receptor (beta chain) originates from a study of early T cells in non-severe SARS-CoV-2 infection. The wider study: Sequencing of bulk RNA from unsorted whole blood was done, without chain pairing.

Study-wide findings and caveats: Database matching using VDJdb favored anti-spike CD8 responses, with private and CD4 specificities left missing.

This clonotype was recorded many times. The antigen remains undetermined. Unique molecular identifiers were attached to individual cDNA molecules. TCRdb itself ran the 5' RACE reads through MiXCR, one entry per CDR3 protein. The sample has roughly 46,000 distinct CDR3 sequences, roughly 5.7% seen once; the top ten hold approximately 5.6%. The V and J ends lost 4 bases and 0 bases respectively, with 11 bases between them. From germline, CDR1 is SGHNT and CDR2 YYREEE (reference sequence). This CDR3 is 16 amino acids long. The receptor was isolated from an adult who was a healthcare worker with PCR-confirmed SARS-CoV-2 infection or an uninfected control (not recorded which). The material was whole blood, obtained at baseline. The J gene is TRBJ1-6, the V gene TRBV5-4, with a weak D call TRBD1 (5 bases). The CDR3 is CASSRTDNSYNSPLHF. The CDR3 nucleotides read TGTGCCAGCAGCCGGACGGACAACTCCTATAATTCACCCCTCCACTTT.